This T cell receptor beta chain originates from a study of cytomegalovirus exposure and HLA in healthy donors. The PCR was carried out with 60 Vbeta primers and 13 Jbeta primers. Method: immunoSEQ multiplex PCR; TCRdb's copy keeps in-frame clones and lacks some. The top ten clones hold 7% to 8.5% of a sample with 77,000 or so clones, over 70% of them seen once. Study results and caveats: In a later analysis, at a false discovery rate of 0.05, over 15,000 TCR beta sequences were associated with HLA alleles. Cytomegalovirus association was listed for 164 TCR beta chains. Roughly uniform sequencing depth across donors was assumed, possibly incorrectly. TCR beta V segments were, for the most part, productive about 90% or about 30% of the time in an earlier analysis.

This clone was recorded a few times. Its antigen is not known. The sample taken for sequencing was PBMCs. The TCR comes from a woman between 35 and 50 years old in good health and CMV-seronegative.

The CDR3 here is CATTHVRTGYNEKLFF. CDR3 coding DNA: TGTGCCACCACCCACGTCAGGACAGGTTACAATGAAAAACTGTTTTTT. This chain connects TRBV15 to TRBJ1-4; 7 nucleotides agree with TRBD1. This CDR3 is 16 amino acids long. The germline V gene has CDR1 LNHNV and CDR2 YYDKDF (reference sequence). With V trimmed by 7 bases and J by 5 bases, 13 bases remained unmatched.